This T cell receptor beta chain derives from a study of shared clonotypes between healthy human individuals (dated by TCRdb to about 2020). With respect to the entire study: A couple of women and three men aged 18 to 49 years were included in the cohort. To increase sequencing depth and limit assay-specific biases, different laboratories used diverse techniques to prepare libraries and sequence TCR repertoires. Blood TCR repertoires of several healthy adults were deeply sequenced to estimate repertoire size and the extent of clonotype sharing between individuals. Per donor, leukapheresis produced somewhere between about 0.8 and 9 billion PBMCs. For each donor, CD4 naive and CD4 memory were each run on three plates, CD8 naive on two plates, and CD8 memory on one plate. Broad study findings and their caveats: Sampling was restricted to blood, and TCR repertoires in tissue are likely to differ from TCR repertoires in blood. Approximately 4.8% of naive CD4, around 3.5% of naive CD8, roughly 2.4% of memory CD4, and 0.35% to 0.4% of memory CD8 clonotypes were shared across a few donors. Larger estimated clonotype richness was generally found for naive subsets than for memory subsets. Incomplete sequencing was indicated by rarefaction of sorted-subset datasets, despite the large sequencing depth. Pairwise subsampling indicated that sequencing depth was expected to affect the degree of clonotype sharing among donors. The small number of donors limited the genetic and exposure-history diversity represented. Compared with non-shared clonotypes, clonotypes shared by all four sorted-subset donors had higher generation probabilities.

Using the deep immunoSEQ assay, TCR CDR3 regions were amplified from genomic DNA by multiplex PCR. Extracted genomic DNA from each cell subset was distributed evenly across all wells of several immunoSEQ 96-well plates, and each plate was treated as a replicate. For sorted subsets, approximately 190 ng genomic DNA, equal to about 30,000 T cell genomes, was loaded into each replicate PCR. The purified libraries were quantified using a Qubit 3.0 fluorometer, sized with a Bioanalyzer 2100, and then quantified again using the KAPA Library Quantification kit. Each immunoSEQ 96-well plate was sequenced on its own single-read 150-cycle Illumina NextSeq 550 flow cell. As for the original processing: Because the immunoSEQ output included only junctional sequences and no quality scores, the filtering could not be the same as the filtering used for full-length reads. Sequences were annotated with PyIR, a Python wrapper for IgBLAST v1.9, and V/J genes and CDR3 were assigned using IMGT germline references. Reads with weak V/J assignments (E-value above 1e-6), missing CDR3, stop codons, out-of-frame junctions, or ambiguous translated residues were removed. V3J clonotypes were defined as sequences sharing the same inferred V gene, J gene, and CDR3 amino acid sequence. Percentage overlap between repertoires was computed as shared unique clonotypes divided by the size of the smaller repertoire. Richness of each repertoire was evaluated using RTK rarefaction, the Chao1 estimator, and Recon v2.1 estimates of unobserved clonotypes. Generation probabilities for all TCRbeta clonotypes obtained by the gDNA method from several donors were computed using OLGA. TCRdb stores this immuneACCESS table with in-frame sequences only. Part of the clones is absent; in the studies checked, under half of the shortfall reflects unresolved V genes, and no reason is known for the rest. V, J and clone size are those of that table, while D and trimming were read from the DNA. The sample includes roughly 2.2 million clones, with 90% to 95% observed a single time. Roughly 0.36% of the sample comes from the top ten.

Healthy HIV-negative adults with no recently reported acute infections or vaccinations were included as donors. Only Caucasian adults living in Nashville, Tennessee, USA were represented among the donors. Magnetic negative selection was used to enrich CD4+ T cells, after which naive cells were positively selected on CD45RA and the negative fraction became the memory subset. Blood was collected by leukapheresis, and PBMCs were isolated by Ficoll-Histopaque density gradient centrifugation and then cryopreserved in liquid nitrogen vapor phase. Purity and quantity of every magnetically sorted T cell population were checked by analytical flow cytometry. Genomic DNA was isolated from every sorted fraction and measured by UV absorbance on a Nanodrop 2000c. Comments on this clone: Its antigen has not been determined. No base quality information exists; no much larger clone differs at one position.

The germline V gene sets CDR1 to SGHRS and CDR2 to YFSETQ. V trim: 2 bases; J trim: 1 base; unmatched bases: 5. Its CDR3 holds 15 amino acids, cysteine through phenylalanine. The entry retains the CDR3 DNA only, 45 bases that are in frame from base 1. The receptor chain draws on TRBV5-1 and TRBJ2-5; 7 central nucleotides agree with TRBD2. The TCR was taken from a man aged 18 to 29 in good health. Some clones in this sample may be carry-over from other donors' samples. Sequencing used naive CD4+ T cells from PBMCs. What this sample's cell subset or site label stands for: CD45RA+ positively selected. The bases are TGCGCCAGCAGCTTCCGAGCGGGACCCCAAGAGACCCAGTACTTC. Translated, this is CASSFRAGPQETQYF.